This TCR beta chain was found in a study of cytotoxic CD8 clonotypes in ibrutinib-treated CLL. Study background: Collecting the response samples happened after a median 12 months of treatment, with a range of 6 to 36. Findings and caveats of the study: Sampling schedules were unmatched across sustained-remission and progressing patients.

This clone was found a few times. Antigen specificity is unknown. This CDR3 is 14 amino acids long. V gave up 1 base and J gave up 6 bases, with 12 bases separating them. The germline gives CDR1 SEHNR, CDR2 FQNEAQ (reference sequence). Clones were read by immunoSEQ multiplex PCR, and TCRdb kept only the in-frame ones, dropping some. The data show several thousand clones, with under 85% seen just once and 4.5% to 5% held by the top ten. The sequencing here drew on PBMCs, taken before ibrutinib treatment. The chain combines TRBV7-9 with TRBJ1-2; D remains unclear. The sequence was obtained from a human donor with chronic lymphocytic leukemia. The CDR3 is CASSLDGSSDGYTF. The CDR3 DNA reads TGTGCCAGCAGCTTAGACGGGAGCTCGGATGGCTACACCTTC. Filled out from reference TRBV7-9 and TRBJ1-2, the complete variable domain reads DTGVSQNPRHKITKRGQNVTFRCDPISEHNRLYWYRQTLGQGPEFLTYFQNEAQLEKSRLLSDRFSAERPKGSFSTLEIQRTEQGDSAMYLCASSLDGSSDGYTFGSGTRLTVV.